The entry below describes one T cell receptor (beta chain). What it recognizes is unknown. Quantitative 5'-RACE was performed with molecular barcodes, and it yielded the TCR beta libraries. Using its own MiXCR run on the 5' RACE reads, TCRdb lists one record per CDR3 protein. The sample yields around 150,000 distinct CDR3 sequences, roughly 44% seen once. The sample comes from a study of CD8 T cells in ankylosing spondylitis. Overall study findings and caveats: From matched ankylosing spondylitis synovial fluid, disease-linked clones were reportedly recovered at significantly enriched levels.

This sequence was found in a male donor with ankylosing spondylitis. The sequenced sample consisted of synovial fluid, either unsorted or a sorted T cell fraction (not recorded which).

CDR3 in DNA: TGTGCCAGCAGTTACACGGCGGGAAGCACAGATACGCAGTATTTT. Translation gives CASSYTAGSTDTQYF. The rearrangement links TRBV6-2 or TRBV6-3 to TRBJ2-3; possibly TRBD2 for D (6 bases). Trimming left V 2 bases short and J 0 bases short, with 9 bases between. Germline V gene lookup returns CDR1 MNHEY and CDR2 SVGEGT. This CDR3 spans 15 amino acids.